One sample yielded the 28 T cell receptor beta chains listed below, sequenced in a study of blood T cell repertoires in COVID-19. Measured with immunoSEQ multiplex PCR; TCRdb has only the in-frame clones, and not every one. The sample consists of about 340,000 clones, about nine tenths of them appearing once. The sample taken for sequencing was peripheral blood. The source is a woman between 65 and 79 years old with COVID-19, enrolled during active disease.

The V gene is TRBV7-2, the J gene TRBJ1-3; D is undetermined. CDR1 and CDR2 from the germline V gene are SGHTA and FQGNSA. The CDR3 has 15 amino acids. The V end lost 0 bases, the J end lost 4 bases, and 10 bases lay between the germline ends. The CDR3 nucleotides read TGTGCCAGCAGCTTAGCTTCGGGGTCGGGAAACACCATATATTTT. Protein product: CASSLASGSGNTIYF.

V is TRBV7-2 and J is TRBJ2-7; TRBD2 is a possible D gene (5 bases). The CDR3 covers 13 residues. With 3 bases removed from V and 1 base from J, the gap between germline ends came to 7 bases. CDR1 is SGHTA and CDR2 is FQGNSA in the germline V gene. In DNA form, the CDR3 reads TGTGCCAGCAGCTTGGACTTTTCCTACGAGCAGTACTTC. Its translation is CASSLDFSYEQYF.

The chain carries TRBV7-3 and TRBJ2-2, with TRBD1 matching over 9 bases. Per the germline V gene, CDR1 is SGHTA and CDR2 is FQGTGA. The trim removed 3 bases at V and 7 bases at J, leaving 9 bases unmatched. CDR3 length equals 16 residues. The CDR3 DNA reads TGTGCCAGCAGCTTCTCCGGGACAGGGTCGGACGGGGAGCTGTTTTTT. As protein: CASSFSGTGSDGELFF.

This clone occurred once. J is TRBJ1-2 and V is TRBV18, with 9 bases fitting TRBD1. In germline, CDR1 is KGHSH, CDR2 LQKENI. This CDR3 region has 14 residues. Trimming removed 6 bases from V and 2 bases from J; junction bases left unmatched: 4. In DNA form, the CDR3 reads TGTGCCAGCTCTCAGGACAGGGGAAACTATGGCTACACCTTC. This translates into CASSQDRGNYGYTF.

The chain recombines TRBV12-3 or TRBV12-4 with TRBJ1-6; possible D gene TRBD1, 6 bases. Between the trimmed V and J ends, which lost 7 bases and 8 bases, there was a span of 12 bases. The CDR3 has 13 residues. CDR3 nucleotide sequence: TGTGCCAGCACCCCAGGGGCTTATTCACCCCTCCACTTT. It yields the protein CASTPGAYSPLHF.

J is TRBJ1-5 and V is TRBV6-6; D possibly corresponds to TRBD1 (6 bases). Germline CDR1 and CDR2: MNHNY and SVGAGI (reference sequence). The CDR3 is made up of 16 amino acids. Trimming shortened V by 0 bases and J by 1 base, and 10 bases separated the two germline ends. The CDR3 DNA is TGTGCCAGCAGTTACTCGGGGGGGGCGAGCAATCAGCCCCAGCATTTT. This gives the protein CASSYSGGASNQPQHF.

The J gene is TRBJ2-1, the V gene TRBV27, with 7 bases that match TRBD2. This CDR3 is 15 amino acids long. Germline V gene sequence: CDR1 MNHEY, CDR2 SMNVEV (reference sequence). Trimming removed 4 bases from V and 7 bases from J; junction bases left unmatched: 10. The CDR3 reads CASSYQAGKRNEQFF. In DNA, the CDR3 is TGTGCCAGCAGTTATCAAGCGGGGAAAAGGAATGAGCAGTTCTTC.

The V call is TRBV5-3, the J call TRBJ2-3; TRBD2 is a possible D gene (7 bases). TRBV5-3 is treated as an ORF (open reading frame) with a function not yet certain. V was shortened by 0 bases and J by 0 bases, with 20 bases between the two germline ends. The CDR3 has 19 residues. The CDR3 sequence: CARSLVWRGGPPSTDTQYF. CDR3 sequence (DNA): TGTGCCAGAAGCTTGGTTTGGAGGGGGGGGCCCCCTAGCACAGATACGCAGTATTTT.

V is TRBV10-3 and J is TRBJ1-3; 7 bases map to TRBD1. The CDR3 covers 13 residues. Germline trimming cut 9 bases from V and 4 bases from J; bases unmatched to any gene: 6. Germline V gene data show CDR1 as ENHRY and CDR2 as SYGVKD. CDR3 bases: TGTGCCATAGGGACAGTTGGCGGAAACACCATATATTTT. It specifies CAIGTVGGNTIYF.

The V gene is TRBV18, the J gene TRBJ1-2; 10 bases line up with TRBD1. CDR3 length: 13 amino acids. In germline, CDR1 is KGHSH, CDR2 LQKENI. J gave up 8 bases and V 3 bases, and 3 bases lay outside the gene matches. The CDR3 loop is CASSPVDRGGYTF. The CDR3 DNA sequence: TGTGCCAGCTCACCGGTGGACAGGGGGGGCTACACCTTC.

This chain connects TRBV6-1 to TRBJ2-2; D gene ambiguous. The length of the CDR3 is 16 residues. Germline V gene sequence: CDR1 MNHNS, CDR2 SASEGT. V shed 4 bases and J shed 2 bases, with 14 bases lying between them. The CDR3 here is CASSVYAGSNTGELFF. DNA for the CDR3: TGTGCCAGCAGTGTTTATGCCGGGTCAAACACCGGGGAGCTGTTTTTT.

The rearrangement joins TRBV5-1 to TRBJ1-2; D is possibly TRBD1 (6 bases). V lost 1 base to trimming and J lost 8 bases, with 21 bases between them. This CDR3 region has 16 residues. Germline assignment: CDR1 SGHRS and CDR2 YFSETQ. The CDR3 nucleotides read TGCGCCAGCAGCTTGCGCCGGGACACCACCCCTCACGGCTACACCTTC. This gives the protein CASSLRRDTTPHGYTF.

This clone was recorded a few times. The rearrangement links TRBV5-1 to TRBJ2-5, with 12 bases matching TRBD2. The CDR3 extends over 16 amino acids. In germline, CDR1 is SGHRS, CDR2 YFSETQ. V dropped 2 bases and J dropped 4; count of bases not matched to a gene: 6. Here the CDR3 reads CASSLDLAGGRETQYF. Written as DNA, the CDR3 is TGCGCCAGCAGCTTAGACCTAGCGGGGGGGCGAGAGACCCAGTACTTC.

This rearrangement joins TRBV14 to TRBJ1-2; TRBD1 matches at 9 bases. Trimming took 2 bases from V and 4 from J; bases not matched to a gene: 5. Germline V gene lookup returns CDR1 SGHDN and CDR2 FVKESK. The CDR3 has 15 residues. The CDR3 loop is CASSQWTGEVYGYTF. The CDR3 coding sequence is TGTGCCAGCAGCCAATGGACAGGGGAGGTCTATGGCTACACCTTC.

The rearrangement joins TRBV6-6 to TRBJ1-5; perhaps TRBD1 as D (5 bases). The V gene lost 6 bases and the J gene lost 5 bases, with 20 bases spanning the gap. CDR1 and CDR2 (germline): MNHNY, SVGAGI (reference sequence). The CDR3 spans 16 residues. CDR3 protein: CASRPTLIQGYQPQHF. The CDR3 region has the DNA TGTGCCAGCAGGCCTACGCTAATCCAGGGCTATCAGCCCCAGCATTTT.

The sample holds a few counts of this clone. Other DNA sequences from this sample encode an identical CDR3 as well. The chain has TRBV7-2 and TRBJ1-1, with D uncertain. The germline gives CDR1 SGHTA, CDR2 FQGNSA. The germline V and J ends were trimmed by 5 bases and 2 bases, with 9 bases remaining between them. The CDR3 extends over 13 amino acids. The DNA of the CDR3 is TGTGCCAGCAGCCCGGTCATAAACACTGAAGCTTTCTTT. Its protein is CASSPVINTEAFF.

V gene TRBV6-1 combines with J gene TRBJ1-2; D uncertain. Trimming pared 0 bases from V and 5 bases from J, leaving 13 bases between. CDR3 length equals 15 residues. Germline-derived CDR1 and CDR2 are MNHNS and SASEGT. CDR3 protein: CASSEAHGLLYGYTF. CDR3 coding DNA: TGTGCCAGCAGTGAAGCTCACGGACTCTTATATGGCTACACCTTC.

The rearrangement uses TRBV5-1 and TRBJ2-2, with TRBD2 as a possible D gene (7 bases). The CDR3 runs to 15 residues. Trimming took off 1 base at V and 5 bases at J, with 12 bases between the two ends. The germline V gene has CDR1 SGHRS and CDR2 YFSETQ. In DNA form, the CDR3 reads TGCGCCAGCAGCTTGACACAGGGAGGGACCGGGGAGCTGTTTTTT. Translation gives CASSLTQGGTGELFF.

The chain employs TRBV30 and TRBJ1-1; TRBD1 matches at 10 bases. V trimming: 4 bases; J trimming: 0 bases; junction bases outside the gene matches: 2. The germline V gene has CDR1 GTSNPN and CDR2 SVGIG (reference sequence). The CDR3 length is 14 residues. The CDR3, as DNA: TGTGCCTGGACAGGACAGGGGGTGAACACTGAAGCTTTCTTT. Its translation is CAWTGQGVNTEAFF.

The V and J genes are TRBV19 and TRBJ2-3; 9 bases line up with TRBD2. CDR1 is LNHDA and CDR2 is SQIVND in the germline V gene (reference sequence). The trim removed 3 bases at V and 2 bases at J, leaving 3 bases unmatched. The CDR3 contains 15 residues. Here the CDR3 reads CASSMTSGITDTQYF. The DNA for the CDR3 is TGTGCCAGTAGTATGACTAGCGGAATCACAGATACGCAGTATTTT.

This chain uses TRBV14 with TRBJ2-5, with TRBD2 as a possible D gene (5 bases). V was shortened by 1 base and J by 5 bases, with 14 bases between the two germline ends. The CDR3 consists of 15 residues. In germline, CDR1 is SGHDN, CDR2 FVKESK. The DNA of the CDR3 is TGTGCCAGCAGCCAAGTAACCGGGATCGAGGAGACCCAGTACTTC. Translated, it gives CASSQVTGIEETQYF.

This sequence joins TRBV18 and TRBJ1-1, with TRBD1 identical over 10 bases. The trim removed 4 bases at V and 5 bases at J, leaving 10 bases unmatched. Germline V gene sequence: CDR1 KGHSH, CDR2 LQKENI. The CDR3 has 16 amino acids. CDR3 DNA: TGTGCCAGCTCACGCGTCCGACAGGGGGCTACTACTGAAGCTTTCTTT. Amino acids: CASSRVRQGATTEAFF.

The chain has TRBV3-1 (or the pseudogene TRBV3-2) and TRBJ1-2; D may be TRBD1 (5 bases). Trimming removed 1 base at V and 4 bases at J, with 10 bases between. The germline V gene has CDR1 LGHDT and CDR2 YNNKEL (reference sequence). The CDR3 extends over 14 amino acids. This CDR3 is CASSQGSGFYGYTF. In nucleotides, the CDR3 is TGTGCCAGCAGCCAAGGATCAGGGTTCTATGGCTACACCTTC.

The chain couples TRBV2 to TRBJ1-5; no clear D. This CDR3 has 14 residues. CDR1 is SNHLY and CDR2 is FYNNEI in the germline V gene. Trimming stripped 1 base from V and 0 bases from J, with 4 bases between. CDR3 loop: CASSEVLSNQPQHF. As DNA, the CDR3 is TGTGCCAGCAGTGAAGTTCTTAGCAATCAGCCCCAGCATTTT.

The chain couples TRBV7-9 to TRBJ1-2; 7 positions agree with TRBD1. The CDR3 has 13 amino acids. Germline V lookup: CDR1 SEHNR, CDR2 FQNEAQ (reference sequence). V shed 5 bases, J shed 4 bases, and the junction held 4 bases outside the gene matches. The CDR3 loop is CASSQDRIYGYTF. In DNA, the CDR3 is TGTGCCAGCAGCCAGGACAGGATCTATGGCTACACCTTC.

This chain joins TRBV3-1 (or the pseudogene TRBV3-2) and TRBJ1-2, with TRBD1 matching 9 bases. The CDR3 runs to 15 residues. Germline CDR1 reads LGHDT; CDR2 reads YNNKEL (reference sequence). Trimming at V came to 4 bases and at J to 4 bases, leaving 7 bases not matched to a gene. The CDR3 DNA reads TGTGCCAGCAGCCCCCGGACAGGGGCCGTCTATGGCTACACCTTC. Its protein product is CASSPRTGAVYGYTF.

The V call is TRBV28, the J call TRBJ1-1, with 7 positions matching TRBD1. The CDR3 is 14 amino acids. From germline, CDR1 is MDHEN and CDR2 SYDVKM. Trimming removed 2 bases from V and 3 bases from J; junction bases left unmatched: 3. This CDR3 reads CASSLTGEYTEAFF. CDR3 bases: TGTGCCAGCAGTTTAACAGGGGAGTACACTGAAGCTTTCTTT.

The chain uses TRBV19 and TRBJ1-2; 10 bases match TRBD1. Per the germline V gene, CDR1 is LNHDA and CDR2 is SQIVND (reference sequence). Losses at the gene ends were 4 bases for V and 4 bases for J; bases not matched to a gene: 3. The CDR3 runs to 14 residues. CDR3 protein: CASSTGQGSYGYTF. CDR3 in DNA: TGTGCCAGTAGTACGGGACAGGGGTCCTATGGCTACACCTTC.